These 9 T cell receptor beta chains share one sample of origin, sequenced in a study of blood T cell repertoires in COVID-19. This table comes from immunoSEQ multiplex PCR, and its TCRdb copy is limited to in-frame clones, with some not included. The profile shows more than 100,000 clones, almost 90% of them singletons. Sequenced input: peripheral blood. The receptors here all came from a woman aged 50 to 60 with active or convalescent COVID-19.

The rearrangement joins TRBV5-5 to TRBJ1-6; D uncertain. This CDR3 has 15 amino acids. Trimming removed 1 base at V and 6 bases at J, with 11 bases between. Germline V CDR1 and CDR2: SGHKS, YYEKEE (reference sequence). CDR3 DNA sequence: TGTGCCAGCAGCTTGAATGCAGGTCCTAATTCACCCCTCCACTTT. This codes for CASSLNAGPNSPLHF.

This clone appeared a few times. This sequence joins TRBV11-2 and TRBJ2-1, with 8 bases fitting TRBD2. Germline loops: CDR1 SGHAT, CDR2 FQNNGV. CDR3 length: 16 residues. Trimming took 2 bases from V and 2 from J; bases not matched to a gene: 5. The CDR3 DNA reads as TGTGCCAGCAGCTTATCTCGGGAGGGGACCTACAATGAGCAGTTCTTC. This gives the protein CASSLSREGTYNEQFF.

The rearrangement joins TRBV6-2 or TRBV6-3 to TRBJ2-5; 9 nucleotides agree with TRBD2. This CDR3 is built from 15 residues. The V gene's germline CDR1 is MNHEY and CDR2 SVGEGT. V gave up 5 bases and J gave up 5 bases; unmatched junction bases: 9. The CDR3 region has the DNA TGTGCCAGCAGTCGGGGGCTAGCGGGATTGGAGACCCAGTACTTC. Translating gives CASSRGLAGLETQYF.

This rearrangement joins TRBV3-1 (or the pseudogene TRBV3-2) to TRBJ2-7, with D possibly TRBD1 on 5 matching bases. Germline lookup yields CDR1 LGHDT and CDR2 YNNKEL (reference sequence). V shed 2 bases and J shed 11 bases, with 19 bases lying between them. This CDR3 spans 14 amino acids. CDR3 coding DNA: TGTGCCAGCAGCCAAATCAGAACCAGGGCTCCGGAGTACTTC. Amino acid sequence: CASSQIRTRAPEYF.

The V and J genes are TRBV12-3 or TRBV12-4 and TRBJ2-4, with unresolved D. The CDR3 has 13 amino acids. V lost 2 bases and J 6 bases, leaving 8 bases between the germline ends. The CDR3 DNA sequence: TGTGCCAGCAGTTTAACACCTCGAAACATTCAGTACTTC. Amino acids: CASSLTPRNIQYF.

The chain recombines TRBV6-5 with TRBJ1-2, with 9 bases identical to TRBD1. Germline CDR1 reads MNHEY; CDR2 reads SVGAGI. Trimming at V came to 6 bases and at J to 7 bases, leaving 6 bases not matched to a gene. This CDR3 is built from 13 residues. CDR3: CASSSDRGVGYTF. In DNA, the CDR3 is TGTGCCAGCAGCTCGGACAGGGGTGTTGGCTACACCTTC.

The rearrangement joins TRBV5-1 to TRBJ2-7, with TRBD1 matching over 7 bases. Per the germline V gene, CDR1 is SGHRS and CDR2 is YFSETQ. The ends lost 0 bases at V and 6 bases at J; junction bases unmatched: 3. The CDR3 extends over 13 amino acids. The DNA of the CDR3 is TGCGCCAGCAGCTTGGGGACAGGATCCGAGCAGTACTTC. This sequence encodes CASSLGTGSEQYF.

This clone was detected only a few times. The rearrangement links TRBV2 to TRBJ1-2, with TRBD1 matching over 9 bases. The CDR3 is 14 residues long. With V trimmed by 4 bases and J by 6 bases, 6 bases remained unmatched. The germline gives CDR1 SNHLY, CDR2 FYNNEI. The CDR3 protein is CASSATTGGDGYTF. The CDR3 nucleotides are TGTGCCAGCAGTGCCACGACAGGGGGGGATGGCTACACCTTC.

The rearrangement uses TRBV7-2 and TRBJ1-6; 7 bases are a match to TRBD1. CDR1 is SGHTA and CDR2 is FQGNSA in the germline V gene. The CDR3 is 15 amino acids. V lost 4 bases and J lost 7; bases outside the gene matches: 7. CDR3 protein: CASSSQGTGNSPLHF. The CDR3, as DNA: TGTGCCAGCAGCTCACAGGGGACTGGGAATTCACCCCTCCACTTT.